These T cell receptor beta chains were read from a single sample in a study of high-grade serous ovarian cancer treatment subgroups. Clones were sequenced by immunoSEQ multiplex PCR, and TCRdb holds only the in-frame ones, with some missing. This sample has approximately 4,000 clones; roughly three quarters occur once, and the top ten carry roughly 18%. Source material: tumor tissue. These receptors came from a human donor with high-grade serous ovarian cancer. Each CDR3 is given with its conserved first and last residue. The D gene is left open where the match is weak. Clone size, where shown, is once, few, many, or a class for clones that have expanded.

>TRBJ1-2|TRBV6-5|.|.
TGTGCCAGCAGAGTACAGGGACTTTTCTATGGCTACACCTTC
CASRVQGLFYGYTF
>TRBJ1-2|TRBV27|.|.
TGTGCCCCTCCAGGGACCTTCTATGGCTACACCTTC
CAPPGTFYGYTF
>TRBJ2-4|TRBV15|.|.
TGTGCCACCAGCAGAGATAGAAACATTCAGTACTTC
CATSRDRNIQYF
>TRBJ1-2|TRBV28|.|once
TGTGCCAGCAGTTTAGGCTACAGGGAGCGCTATGGCTACACCTTC
CASSLGYRERYGYTF
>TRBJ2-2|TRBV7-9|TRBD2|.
TGTGCCAGCAGCCCGACCCTCTCTAGCGGGAAGAACACCGGGGAGCTGTTTTTT
CASSPTLSSGKNTGELFF
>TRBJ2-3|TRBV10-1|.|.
TGCGCCAGCAGTGAGTCGATTACGGGCACAGATACGCAGTATTTT
CASSESITGTDTQYF
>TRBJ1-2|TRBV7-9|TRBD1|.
TGTGCCAGCAGCTTAGACAGGGGTTCGGAGGGCTACACCTTC
CASSLDRGSEGYTF
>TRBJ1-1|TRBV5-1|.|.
TGCGCCAGCAGCTCGGCGTTAGGACCTGAAGCTTTCTTT
CASSSALGPEAFF
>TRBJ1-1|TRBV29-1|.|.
TGCAGCGTGGGAGGGATGAACACTGAAGCTTTCTTT
CSVGGMNTEAFF
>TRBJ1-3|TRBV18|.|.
TGTGCCAGCTCACCCGTCCCGGCAGGTGGAAACACCATATATTTT
CASSPVPAGGNTIYF
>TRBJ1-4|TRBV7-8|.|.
TGTGCCAGCAGCTTATTAGCCTCAGTTGAAAAACTGTTTTTT
CASSLLASVEKLFF
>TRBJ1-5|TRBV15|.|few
TGTGCCACCAGCAGAGATACTGAAGGGCTTCAGCCCCAGCATTTT
CATSRDTEGLQPQHF
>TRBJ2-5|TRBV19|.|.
TGTGCCAGTAGTATGACCCCCGGGACATATGAGACCCAGTACTTC
CASSMTPGTYETQYF
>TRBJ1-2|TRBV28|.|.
TGTGCCAGCAGTAACAGGGTGAGCTATGGCTACACCTTC
CASSNRVSYGYTF
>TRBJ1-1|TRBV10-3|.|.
TGTGCCATCAGTGAGGGACAACCCGCGCGGGCTTTCTTT
CAISEGQPARAFF
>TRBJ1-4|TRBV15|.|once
TGTGCCACCAGCAGAGACAGGCAAAATGAAAAACTGTTTTTT
CATSRDRQNEKLFF
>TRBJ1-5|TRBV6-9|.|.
TGTGCCAGCAGTCTTCGGGGTGCGGGCAATCAGCCCCAGCATTTT
CASSLRGAGNQPQHF
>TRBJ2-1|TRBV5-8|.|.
TGTGCCAGCAGCTTGAGGGACACTCACCCACAATGGGAGCAGTTCTTC
CASSLRDTHPQWEQFF
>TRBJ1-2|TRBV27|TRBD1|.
TGTGCCAGCAGTCCCAGGGGGCCCTATGGCTACACCTTC
CASSPRGPYGYTF
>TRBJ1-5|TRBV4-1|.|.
TGCGCCAGCAGCCAAGTGGGTAGCAATCAGCCCCAGCATTTT
CASSQVGSNQPQHF
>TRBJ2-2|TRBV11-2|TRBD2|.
TGTGCCAGCAGTGGGACTAGCGGGTCCGGGGAGCTGTTTTTT
CASSGTSGSGELFF
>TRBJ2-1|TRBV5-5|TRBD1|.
TGTGCCAGCAGCTTGGATCCGGGACAGGGTATTCAGTTCTTC
CASSLDPGQGIQFF
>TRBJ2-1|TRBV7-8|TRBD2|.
TGTGCCAGCAGCCCGAACAGCGGGACCTACTCCTACAATGAGCAGTTCTTC
CASSPNSGTYSYNEQFF
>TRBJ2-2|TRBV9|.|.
TGTGCCAGCAGCGTAGCTGGAGGGGGATACACCGGGGAGCTGTTTTTT
CASSVAGGGYTGELFF
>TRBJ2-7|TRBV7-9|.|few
TGTGCCAGCAGCTTGGGTAGTACGGTCCTCGAGCAGTACTTC
CASSLGSTVLEQYF
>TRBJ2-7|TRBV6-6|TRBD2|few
TGTGCCAGCAGAGACGGACTAGCGGGAGTACACGAGCAGTACTTC
CASRDGLAGVHEQYF
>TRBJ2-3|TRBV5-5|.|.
TGTGCCAGCAGCTTGGATTCCCGGGCAGGAGATACGCAGTATTTT
CASSLDSRAGDTQYF
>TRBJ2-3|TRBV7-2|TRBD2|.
TGTGCCAGCATACGCGGCGGGAGTCGGACAGATACGCAGTATTTT
CASIRGGSRTDTQYF
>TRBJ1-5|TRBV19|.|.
TGTGCCAGTAGTCCCTCGCTATGGTTAGAATATAGCAATCAGCCCCAGCATTTT
CASSPSLWLEYSNQPQHF
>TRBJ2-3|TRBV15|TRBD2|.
TGTGCCACCAGCAGAGATCGCGGGAGGCGCACAGATACGCAGTATTTT
CATSRDRGRRTDTQYF
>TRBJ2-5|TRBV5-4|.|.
TGTGCCAGCAGCTTCGAACCCCTGGGCCAAGAGACCCAGTACTTC
CASSFEPLGQETQYF
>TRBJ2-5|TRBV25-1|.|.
TGTGCCAGCAGTGAACGCGGCCACCAAGAGACCCAGTACTTC
CASSERGHQETQYF
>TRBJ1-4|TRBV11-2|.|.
TGTGCCAGCAGCCTAGGGGTGCTTCTGGTTGAAAAACTGTTTTTT
CASSLGVLLVEKLFF
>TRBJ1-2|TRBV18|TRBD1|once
TGTGCCAGCTCACCGGGGACAGGAGACTACTATGGCTACACCTTC
CASSPGTGDYYGYTF
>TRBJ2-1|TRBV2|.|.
TGTGCCAGCACCGCGAGGGGGGAGCTGACGGCGAATGAGCAGTTCTTC
CASTARGELTANEQFF
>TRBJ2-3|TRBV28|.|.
TGTGCCAGCAGTCTTCCCCAGGGTACAGATACGCAGTATTTT
CASSLPQGTDTQYF
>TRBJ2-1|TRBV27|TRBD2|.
TGTGCCAGCAGCTCCGGGACTAGCGTCGGCAATGAGCAGTTCTTC
CASSSGTSVGNEQFF
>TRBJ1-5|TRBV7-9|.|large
TGTGCCAGCAGCTTCAATAGCAATCAGCCCCAGCATTTT
CASSFNSNQPQHF
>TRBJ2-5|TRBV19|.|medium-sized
TGTGCCAGTAGTTGGACGACAAGGGAGACCCAGTACTTC
CASSWTTRETQYF
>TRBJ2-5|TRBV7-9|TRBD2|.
TGTGCCAGCAGCTTAGGAGCGGGGGTATGGGGCCAAGAGACCCAGTACTTC
CASSLGAGVWGQETQYF
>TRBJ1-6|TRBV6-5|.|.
TGTGCCAGCAGCCACTGGACTGTGAATTCACCCCTCCACTTT
CASSHWTVNSPLHF
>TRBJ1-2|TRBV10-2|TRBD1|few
TGCGCCAGCAGTGAGTCCCGACGGACAGGGATTAATGGCTACACCTTC
CASSESRRTGINGYTF
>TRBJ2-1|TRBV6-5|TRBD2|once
TGTGCCAGCAGCTGGACTAGCGGGGGCTACAATGAGCAGTTCTTC
CASSWTSGGYNEQFF
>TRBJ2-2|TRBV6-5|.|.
TGTGCCAGCAGTTACTCGACGAACACCGGGGAGCTGTTTTTT
CASSYSTNTGELFF
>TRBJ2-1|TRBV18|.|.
TGTGCCAGCTCGACTGGTTCCTACAATGAGCAGTTCTTC
CASSTGSYNEQFF
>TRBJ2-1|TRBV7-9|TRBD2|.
TGTGCCAGCATCACAATAGGGCGGGAGTACAATGAGCAGTTCTTC
CASITIGREYNEQFF
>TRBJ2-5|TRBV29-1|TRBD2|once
TGCAGCGTGAGGGGACTAGCGGGTCAAGAGACCCAGTACTTC
CSVRGLAGQETQYF
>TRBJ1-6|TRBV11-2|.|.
TGTGCCAGCAGCTATGGGGGAGTCTCACCCCTCCACTTT
CASSYGGVSPLHF